This is a list of T cell receptor beta chains from one sample in a study of blood T cell repertoires in COVID-19. Profiled with immunoSEQ multiplex PCR; TCRdb holds only in-frame clones, not every one. The sample lists approximately 170,000 clones, 70% to 90% occurring once. The sequenced sample was peripheral blood. All receptors derive from a woman older than 75 in a cohort sampled during active or convalescent COVID-19. Each CDR3 is given with its conserved first and last residue. The order of the fields is D gene, clone size, J gene, V gene, CDR3 protein, CDR3 DNA. The D gene is left open where the match is weak. A row's size may be missing; if present it is once, few, many or a size class.

. once TRBJ2-5 TRBV12-3/TRBV12-4 CASTRELQETQYF TGTGCCAGCACCCGAGAGCTACAAGAGACCCAGTACTTC
. . TRBJ1-1 TRBV6-4 CASSEIVHRAAYTEAFF TGTGCCAGCAGTGAAATTGTGCACAGGGCGGCTTATACTGAAGCTTTCTTT
TRBD1 . TRBJ1-6 TRBV6-2/TRBV6-3 CASSLGQGDSYNSPLHF TGTGCCAGCAGTCTCGGACAGGGGGACTCCTATAATTCACCCCTCCACTTT
TRBD2 once TRBJ2-1 TRBV5-1 CASTAGVGNEQFF TGCGCCAGCACGGCGGGAGTAGGCAATGAGCAGTTCTTC
TRBD1 . TRBJ1-5 TRBV7-9 CASSPAPGTGNQPQHF TGTGCCAGCAGCCCCGCCCCCGGGACAGGAAATCAGCCCCAGCATTTT
. . TRBJ2-7 TRBV27 CASSSLSRGASYEQYF TGTGCCAGCAGTTCCCTTTCCCGGGGGGCATCCTACGAGCAGTACTTC
TRBD1 . TRBJ1-1 TRBV18 CASSPPGWLERDREVEAFF TGTGCCAGCTCACCACCGGGCTGGCTCGAGAGGGACAGGGAAGTTGAAGCTTTCTTT
TRBD1 . TRBJ2-1 TRBV7-2 CASSWDRDRSGEQFF TGTGCCAGCAGCTGGGACCGGGACAGGTCGGGAGAGCAGTTCTTC
TRBD1 few TRBJ2-2 TRBV2 CASRWARGRPGELFF TGTGCCAGCAGGTGGGCCAGGGGGCGCCCCGGGGAGCTGTTTTTT
. . TRBJ1-2 TRBV27 CASSSQGYGYTF TGTGCCAGCAGTTCTCAGGGTTATGGCTACACCTTC
TRBD1 . TRBJ2-5 TRBV24-1 CATSDVPGQGRGGRETQYF TGTGCCACCAGTGACGTCCCGGGACAGGGGAGAGGAGGTAGAGAGACCCAGTACTTC
. . TRBJ2-3 TRBV11-3 CASSLGQADTQYF TGTGCCAGCAGCTTAGGCCAGGCCGATACGCAGTATTTT
TRBD1 many TRBJ2-2 TRBV5-1 CASSLETGKPGELFF TGCGCCAGCAGCTTGGAGACAGGGAAGCCCGGGGAGCTGTTTTTT
TRBD2 . TRBJ2-1 TRBV5-1 CASSGGLAEQQFF TGCGCCAGCAGCGGGGGACTAGCGGAACAGCAGTTCTTC
. . TRBJ1-2 TRBV5-4 CASSLVSSHYGYTF TGTGCCAGCAGCTTGGTCTCGTCCCACTATGGCTACACCTTC
. . TRBJ2-5 TRBV27 CASSHRGEGTETQYF TGTGCCAGCAGCCACAGGGGGGAGGGCACGGAGACCCAGTACTTC
TRBD1 once TRBJ2-7 TRBV30 CAWSGGNHEQYF TGTGCCTGGTCAGGGGGTAACCACGAGCAGTACTTC
TRBD1 . TRBJ2-5 TRBV7-2 CASSPDRAQETQYF TGTGCCAGCAGCCCTGACAGGGCGCAAGAGACCCAGTACTTC
. few TRBJ1-2 TRBV29-1 CSVELGGARGYTF TGCAGCGTTGAGTTAGGGGGGGCTCGAGGCTACACCTTC
. . TRBJ1-1 TRBV11-2 CASSLVGGNTEAFF TGTGCCAGCAGCCTAGTAGGGGGGAACACTGAAGCTTTCTTT
. . TRBJ1-2 TRBV4-1 CASSQVHRDYGYTF TGCGCCAGCAGCCAAGTACACAGGGACTATGGCTACACCTTC
TRBD1 few TRBJ1-6 TRBV2 CASRGTDYSPLHF TGTGCCAGCAGGGGGACAGATTATTCACCCCTCCACTTT
. once TRBJ1-1 TRBV5-1 CASSPVSGEAFF TGCGCCAGCAGCCCCGTCAGCGGTGAAGCTTTCTTT
. . TRBJ1-5 TRBV28 CASSLLGAGFSNQPQHF TGTGCCAGCAGTTTATTAGGGGCGGGGTTTAGCAATCAGCCCCAGCATTTT
. . TRBJ1-2 TRBV29-1 CSVDLREAPNYGYTF TGCAGCGTTGACCTTAGGGAGGCGCCTAACTATGGCTACACCTTC
. few TRBJ1-2 TRBV6-5 CASSQYNYGYTF TGTGCCAGCAGCCAGTATAACTATGGCTACACCTTC